This note documents a single T cell receptor beta chain sequence. No antigen is known for it. This sample is part of a study of identical twins. Regarding the study as a whole: It was cross-sectional statistical analysis, not following the same donors, that the conclusions relied on.

There are 13 residues in the CDR3. Germline V gene data show CDR1 as MNHNS and CDR2 as SASEGT. Trimming shortened V by 8 bases and J by 7 bases, and 14 bases separated the two germline ends. cDNA carried unique molecular identifiers, and a universal primer site was added by template switching. TCRdb reanalysed the 5' RACE reads using MiXCR and keeps one entry per CDR3 protein. The data hold under 800,000 distinct CDR3 sequences, with 21% observed a single time. The same specimen was also included in a second study, on T cells expressing NK-cell markers. This second study says: The study sequenced eight donors, seven HCMV-seropositive and one seronegative.

The sequenced sample was PBMCs. The source of this sequence is a woman aged 18-29 years in good health. The genes are TRBV6-1 and TRBJ2-2, with TRBD1 as a possible D gene (6 bases). DNA for the CDR3: TGTGCCAGCCGCAGGGGCTTAGGCGGGGAGCTGTTTTTT. It specifies CASRRGLGGELFF.